This TCR beta chain was recovered during a study of neurological immune-mediated disorders. The cDNA was generated by 5'RACE with 10-nucleotide random UMIs. TCRdb recomputed calls from the 5' RACE reads with MiXCR, one row per CDR3 protein. The sample lists around 30,000 distinct CDR3 sequences; roughly 12% were seen once. This clonotype has at least ten counts. The study built unsorted libraries from 2 million PBMCs kept at -80 C. The ends were cut back, 5 bases at V and 4 bases at J, with 15 bases in the middle. Germline CDR1 is SGHVS and CDR2 is FNYEAQ. The length of the CDR3 is 15 residues. The specimen was PBMCs. The receptor comes from a man between 60 and 70 years old in good health. V is TRBV7-6 and J is TRBJ2-1, with D tentatively TRBD2 (6 bases). DNA for the CDR3: TGTGCCAGCAGCAAAGACGGGAGTGTTTACAATGAGCAGTTCTTC. As protein: CASSKDGSVYNEQFF. Supplemented by reference TRBV7-6 and TRBJ2-1, the full variable domain reads GAGVSQSPRYKVTKRGQDVALRCDPISGHVSLYWYRQALGQGPEFLTYFNYEAQQDKSGLPNDRFSAERPEGSISTLTIQRTEQRDSAMYRCASSKDGSVYNEQFFGPGTRLTVL.